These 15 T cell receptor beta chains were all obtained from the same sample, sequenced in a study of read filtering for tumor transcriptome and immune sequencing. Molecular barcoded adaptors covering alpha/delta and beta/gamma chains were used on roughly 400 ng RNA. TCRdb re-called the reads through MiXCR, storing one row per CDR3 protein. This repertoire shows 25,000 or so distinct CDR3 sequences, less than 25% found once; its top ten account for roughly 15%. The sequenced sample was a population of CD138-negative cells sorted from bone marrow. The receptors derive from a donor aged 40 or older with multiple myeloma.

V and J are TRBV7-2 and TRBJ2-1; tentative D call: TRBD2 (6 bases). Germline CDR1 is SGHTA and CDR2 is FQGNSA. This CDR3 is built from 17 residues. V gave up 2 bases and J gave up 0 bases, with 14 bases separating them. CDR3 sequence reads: CASSLSLARTSYNEQFF. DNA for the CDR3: TGTGCCAGCAGCTTATCCCTAGCGCGAACCTCCTACAATGAGCAGTTCTTC.

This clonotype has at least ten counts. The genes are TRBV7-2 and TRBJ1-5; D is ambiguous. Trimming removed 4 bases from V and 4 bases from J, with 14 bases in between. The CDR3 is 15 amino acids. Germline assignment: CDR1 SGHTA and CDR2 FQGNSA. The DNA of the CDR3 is TGTGCCAGCAGCTCGACGTGGGTCGGGAATCAGCCCCAGCATTTT. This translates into CASSSTWVGNQPQHF.

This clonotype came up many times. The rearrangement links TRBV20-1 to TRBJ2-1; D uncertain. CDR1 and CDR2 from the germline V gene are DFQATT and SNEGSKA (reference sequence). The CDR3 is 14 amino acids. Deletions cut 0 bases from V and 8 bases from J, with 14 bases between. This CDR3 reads CSARDRASWHEQFF. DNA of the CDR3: TGCAGTGCTAGAGATCGAGCCAGTTGGCATGAGCAGTTCTTC.

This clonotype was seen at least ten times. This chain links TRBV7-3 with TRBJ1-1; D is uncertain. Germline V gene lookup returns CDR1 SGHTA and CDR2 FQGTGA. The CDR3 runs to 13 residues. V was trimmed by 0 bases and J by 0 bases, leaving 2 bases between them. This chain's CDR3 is CASSLTVNTEAFF. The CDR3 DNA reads TGTGCCAGCAGCTTAACCGTGAACACTGAAGCTTTCTTT.

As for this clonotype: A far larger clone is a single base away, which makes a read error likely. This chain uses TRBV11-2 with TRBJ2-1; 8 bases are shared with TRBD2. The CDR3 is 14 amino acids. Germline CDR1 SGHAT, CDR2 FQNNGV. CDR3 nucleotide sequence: TGTGCCAGCAGCTTAGCAGCGGGAGCCAATGAGCAGATCTTC. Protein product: CASSLAAGANEQIF.

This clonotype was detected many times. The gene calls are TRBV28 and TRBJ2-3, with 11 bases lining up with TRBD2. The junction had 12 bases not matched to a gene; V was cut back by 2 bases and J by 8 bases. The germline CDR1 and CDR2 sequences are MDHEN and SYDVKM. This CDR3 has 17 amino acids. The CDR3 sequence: CASSLDGLAGPPRTQYF. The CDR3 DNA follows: TGTGCCAGCAGTTTAGATGGACTAGCGGGCCCCCCGCGTACGCAGTATTTT.

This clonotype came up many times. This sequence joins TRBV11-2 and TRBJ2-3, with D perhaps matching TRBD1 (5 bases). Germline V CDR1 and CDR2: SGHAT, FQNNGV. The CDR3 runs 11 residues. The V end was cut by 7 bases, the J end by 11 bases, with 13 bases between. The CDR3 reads CASKGLRGQYF. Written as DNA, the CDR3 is TGTGCCAGCAAGGGTCTAAGGGGGCAGTATTTT.

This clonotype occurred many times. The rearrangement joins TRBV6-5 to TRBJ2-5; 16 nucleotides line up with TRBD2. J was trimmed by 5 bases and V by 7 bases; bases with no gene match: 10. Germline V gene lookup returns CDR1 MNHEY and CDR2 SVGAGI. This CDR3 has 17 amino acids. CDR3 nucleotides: TGTGCCAGCATGCCGCGGGGACTAGCGGGAGGGCGGGAGACCCAGTACTTC. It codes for CASMPRGLAGGRETQYF.

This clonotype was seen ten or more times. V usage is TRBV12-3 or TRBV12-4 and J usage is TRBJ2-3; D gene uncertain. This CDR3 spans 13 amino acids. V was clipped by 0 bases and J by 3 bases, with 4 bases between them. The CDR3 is CASSLAPTDTQYF. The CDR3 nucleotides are TGTGCCAGCAGTTTAGCGCCGACAGATACGCAGTATTTT.

The CDR3, as DNA: TGTGCCAGCAGCCAAGAGTGGGGGCGGGACACTGAAGCTTTCTTT. This sequence encodes CASSQEWGRDTEAFF. The gene calls are TRBV14 and TRBJ1-1; a weak D match, TRBD1 (6 bases). Trimming shortened V by 0 bases and J by 3 bases, and 11 bases separated the two germline ends. The CDR3 length is 15 residues. Germline loops: CDR1 SGHDN, CDR2 FVKESK.

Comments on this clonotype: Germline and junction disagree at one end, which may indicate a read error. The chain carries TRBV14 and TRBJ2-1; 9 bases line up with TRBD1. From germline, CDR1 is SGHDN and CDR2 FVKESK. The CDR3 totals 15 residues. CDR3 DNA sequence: TGTGCCAGCAGTCGTACAGGGGGCTCCTACAATGAACAGTTCTTC. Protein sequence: CASSRTGGSYNEQFF.

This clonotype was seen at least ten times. The CDR3 DNA is TGTGCCAGCAGTTTCCGTTCAGCAGGCGAGCAGTACTTC. Its translation: CASSFRSAGEQYF. V and J are TRBV27 and TRBJ2-7; no clear D gene. Germline values: CDR1 MNHEY, CDR2 SMNVEV (reference sequence). This CDR3 region has 13 residues. The V end was cut by 3 bases, the J end by 6 bases, with 12 bases between.

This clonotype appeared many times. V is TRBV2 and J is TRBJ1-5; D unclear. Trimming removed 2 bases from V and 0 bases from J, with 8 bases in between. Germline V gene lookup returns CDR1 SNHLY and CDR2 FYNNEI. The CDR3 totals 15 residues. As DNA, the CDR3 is TGTGCCAGCAGTGAATCGGGGTATAGCAATCAGCCCCAGCATTTT. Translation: CASSESGYSNQPQHF.

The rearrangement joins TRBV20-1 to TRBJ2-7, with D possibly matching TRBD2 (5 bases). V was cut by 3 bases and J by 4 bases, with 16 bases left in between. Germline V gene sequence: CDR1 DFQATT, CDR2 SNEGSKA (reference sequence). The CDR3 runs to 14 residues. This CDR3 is CSARKLVGVYEQYF. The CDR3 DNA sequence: TGCAGTGCTAGGAAACTAGTGGGAGTTTACGAGCAGTACTTC.

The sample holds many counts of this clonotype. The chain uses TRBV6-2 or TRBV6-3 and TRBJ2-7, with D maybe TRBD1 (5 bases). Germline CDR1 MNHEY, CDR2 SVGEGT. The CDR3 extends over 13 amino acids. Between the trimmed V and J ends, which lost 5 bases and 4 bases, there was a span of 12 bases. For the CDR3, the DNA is TGTGCCAGCAGTAGCAGGGAAGTTTACGAGCAGTACTTC. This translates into CASSSREVYEQYF.